This record looks at one T cell receptor beta chain sequence and its context. The data are from a study of blood T cell repertoires in COVID-19. Across the study: Researchers got acute and convalescent COVID-19 samples from the United States, Italy and Spain. PBMCs, B-cell-depleted T cells, or T cells were the source of the cDNA or gDNA that made up the material.

The CDR3 covers 16 residues. V dropped 2 bases and J dropped 0; count of bases not matched to a gene: 4. In germline, CDR1 is SGDLS, CDR2 YYNGEE. Original methodology: It was from reference gene primer amplification that nucleated cell counts were estimated. The method was immunoSEQ multiplex PCR; TCRdb's version includes in-frame clones alone and lacks a portion of them. The V and J calls and clone size were taken over from that table, and D and trimming were inferred from the DNA. The sample has 20,000 to 25,000 clones; 85% to 90% are singletons. This clonotype originated in a woman at least 80 years old with acute or convalescent COVID-19. J is TRBJ2-1 and V is TRBV9; TRBD2 aligns across 8 bases. The specimen sequenced was peripheral blood. In nucleotides, the CDR3 is TGTGCCAGCAGCGTGGGTAGCGGGAACTCCTACAATGAGCAGTTCTTC. It is translated as CASSVGSGNSYNEQFF. The full variable domain, its missing parts supplied by reference TRBV9 and TRBJ2-1, is DSGVTQTPKHLITATGQRVTLRCSPRSGDLSVYWYQQSLDQGLQFLIQYYNGEERAKGNILERFSAQQFPDLHSELNLSSLELGDSALYFCASSVGSGNSYNEQFFGPGTRLTVL.